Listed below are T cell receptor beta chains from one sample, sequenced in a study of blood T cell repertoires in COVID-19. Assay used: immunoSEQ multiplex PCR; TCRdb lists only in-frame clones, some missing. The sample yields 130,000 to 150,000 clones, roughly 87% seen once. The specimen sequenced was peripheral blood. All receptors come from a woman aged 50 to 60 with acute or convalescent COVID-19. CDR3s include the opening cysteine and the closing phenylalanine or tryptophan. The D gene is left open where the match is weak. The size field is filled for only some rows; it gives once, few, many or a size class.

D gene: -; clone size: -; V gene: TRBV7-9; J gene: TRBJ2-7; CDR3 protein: CASSLIQSSYEQYF; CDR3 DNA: TGTGCCAGCAGCTTAATCCAGTCCTCCTACGAGCAGTACTTC
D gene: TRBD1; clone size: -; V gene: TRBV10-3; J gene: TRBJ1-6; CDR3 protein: CAISEPDRASPLHF; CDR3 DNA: TGTGCCATCAGTGAGCCTGACAGGGCTTCACCCCTCCACTTT
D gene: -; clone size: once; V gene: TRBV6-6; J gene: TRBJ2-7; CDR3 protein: CASSWNIQGYEQYF; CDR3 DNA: TGTGCCAGCAGCTGGAACATCCAGGGCTACGAGCAGTACTTC
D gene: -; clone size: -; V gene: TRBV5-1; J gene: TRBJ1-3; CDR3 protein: CASSLSHGNTIYF; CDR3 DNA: TGCGCCAGCAGCCTATCTCACGGAAACACCATATATTTT
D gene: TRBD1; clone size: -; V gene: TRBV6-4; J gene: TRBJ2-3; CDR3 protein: CASSEGTVSDTQYF; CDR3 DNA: TGTGCCAGCAGTGAAGGGACAGTATCAGATACGCAGTATTTT
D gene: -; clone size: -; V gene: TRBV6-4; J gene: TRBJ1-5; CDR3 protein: CASSDVWGQGQPQHF; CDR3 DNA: TGTGCCAGCAGTGACGTCTGGGGGCAAGGGCAGCCCCAGCATTTT
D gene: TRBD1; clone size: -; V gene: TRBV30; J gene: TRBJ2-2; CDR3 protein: CAWSVRDREGRELFF; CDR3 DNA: TGTGCCTGGAGTGTACGGGACAGGGAAGGGAGGGAGCTGTTTTTT
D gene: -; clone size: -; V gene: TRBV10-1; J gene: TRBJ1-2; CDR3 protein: CASSADRANYGYTF; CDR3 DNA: TGCGCCAGCAGTGCGGACAGAGCTAACTATGGCTACACCTTC
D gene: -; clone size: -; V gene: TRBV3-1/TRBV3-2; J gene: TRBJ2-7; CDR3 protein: CASSQTDFSYEQYF; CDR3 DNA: TGTGCCAGCAGCCAGACGGACTTCTCCTACGAGCAGTACTTC
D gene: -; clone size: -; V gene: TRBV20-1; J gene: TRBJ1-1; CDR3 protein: CSARARAEAFF; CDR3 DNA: TGCAGTGCTAGGGCACGGGCTGAAGCTTTCTTT
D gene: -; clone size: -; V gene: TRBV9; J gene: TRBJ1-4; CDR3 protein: CASSVVPGAVGEKLFF; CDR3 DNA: TGTGCCAGCAGCGTAGTACCAGGGGCGGTCGGCGAAAAACTGTTTTTT
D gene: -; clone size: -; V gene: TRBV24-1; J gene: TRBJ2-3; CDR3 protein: CATSDSHTDTQYF; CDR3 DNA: TGTGCCACCAGTGATTCCCACACAGATACGCAGTATTTT
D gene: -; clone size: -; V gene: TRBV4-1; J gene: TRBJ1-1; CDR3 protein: CASSQAVAGANTEAFF; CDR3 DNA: TGCGCCAGCAGCCAAGCGGTGGCAGGGGCGAACACTGAAGCTTTCTTT
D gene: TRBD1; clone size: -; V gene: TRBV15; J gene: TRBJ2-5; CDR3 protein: CATSREITGQGAKAQYF; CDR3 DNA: TGTGCCACCAGCAGAGAAATAACGGGACAGGGGGCGAAGGCCCAGTACTTC
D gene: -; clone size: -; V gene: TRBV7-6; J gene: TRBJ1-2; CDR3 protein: CASKGKSVRGGYTF; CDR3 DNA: TGTGCCAGCAAAGGGAAGTCGGTCAGGGGTGGCTACACCTTC
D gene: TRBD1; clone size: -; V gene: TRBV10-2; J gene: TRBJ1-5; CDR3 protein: CASRDRGFNQPQHF; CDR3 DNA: TGCGCCAGCAGGGACAGGGGCTTCAATCAGCCCCAGCATTTT
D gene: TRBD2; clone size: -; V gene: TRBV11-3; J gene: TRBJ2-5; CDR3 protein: CASSSRAGGPETQYF; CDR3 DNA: TGTGCCAGCAGTTCCCGTGCGGGAGGGCCAGAGACCCAGTACTTC
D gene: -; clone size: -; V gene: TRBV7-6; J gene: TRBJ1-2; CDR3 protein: CASSLAVGGQINGYTF; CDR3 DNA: TGTGCCAGCAGCTTAGCGGTTGGGGGACAAATTAATGGCTACACCTTC
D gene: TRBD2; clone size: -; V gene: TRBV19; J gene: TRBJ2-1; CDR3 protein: CASPRLAGDNEQFF; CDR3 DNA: TGTGCCAGCCCTCGACTAGCGGGGGACAATGAGCAGTTCTTC
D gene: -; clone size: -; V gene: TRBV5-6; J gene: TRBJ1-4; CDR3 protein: CASSSGRSGRRLFF; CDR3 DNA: TGTGCCAGCAGTTCCGGGCGAAGTGGCCGGAGGTTGTTTTTT
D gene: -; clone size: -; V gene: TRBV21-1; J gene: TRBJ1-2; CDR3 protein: CASSRTEMNYGYTF; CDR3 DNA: TGTGCCAGCAGCCGGACAGAAATGAACTATGGCTACACCTTC
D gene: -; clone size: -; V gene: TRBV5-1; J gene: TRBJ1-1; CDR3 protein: CASSREGHLNTEAFF; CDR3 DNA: TGCGCCAGCAGCAGAGAGGGACACCTGAACACTGAAGCTTTCTTT
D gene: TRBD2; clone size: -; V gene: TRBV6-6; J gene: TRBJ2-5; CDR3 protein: CASSPIRGGQETQYF; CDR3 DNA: TGTGCCAGCAGCCCTATACGGGGGGGTCAAGAGACCCAGTACTTC
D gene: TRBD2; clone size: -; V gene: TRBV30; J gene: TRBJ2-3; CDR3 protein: CAWISGGMADTQYF; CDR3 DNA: TGTGCCTGGATATCGGGAGGAATGGCAGATACGCAGTATTTT
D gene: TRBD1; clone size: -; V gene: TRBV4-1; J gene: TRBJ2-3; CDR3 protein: CASSQDLGTGSTDTQYF; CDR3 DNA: TGCGCCAGCAGCCAAGATTTAGGGACAGGTAGCACAGATACGCAGTATTTT
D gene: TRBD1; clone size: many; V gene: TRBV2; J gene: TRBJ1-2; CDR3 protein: CASRGQSNYGYTF; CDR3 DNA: TGTGCCAGCAGGGGACAGTCTAACTATGGCTACACCTTC
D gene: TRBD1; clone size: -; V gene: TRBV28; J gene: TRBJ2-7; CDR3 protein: CASSDRGQYEQYF; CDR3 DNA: TGTGCCAGCAGCGACAGGGGGCAGTACGAGCAGTACTTC
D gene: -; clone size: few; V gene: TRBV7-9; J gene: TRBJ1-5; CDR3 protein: CASSAGREPQHF; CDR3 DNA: TGTGCCAGCAGCGCTGGGAGAGAGCCCCAGCATTTT
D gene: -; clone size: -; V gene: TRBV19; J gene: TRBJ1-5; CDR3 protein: CASSMGTPVSNQPQHF; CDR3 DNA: TGTGCCAGTAGTATGGGGACTCCAGTTAGCAATCAGCCCCAGCATTTT
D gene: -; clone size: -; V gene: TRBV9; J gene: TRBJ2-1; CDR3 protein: CASSVLSLGANEQFF; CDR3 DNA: TGTGCCAGCAGCGTACTATCCCTTGGGGCAAATGAGCAGTTCTTC
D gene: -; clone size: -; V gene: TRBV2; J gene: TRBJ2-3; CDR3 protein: CASSRLVDTQYF; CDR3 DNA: TGTGCCAGCAGTCGACTGGTTGATACGCAGTATTTT
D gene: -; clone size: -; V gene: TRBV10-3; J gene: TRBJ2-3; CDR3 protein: CALQGTGEDTQYF; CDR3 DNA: TGTGCCCTCCAGGGTACAGGCGAAGATACGCAGTATTTT
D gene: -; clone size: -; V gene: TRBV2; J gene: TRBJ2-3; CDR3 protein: CASSIFRDPMRDTQYF; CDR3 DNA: TGTGCCAGCAGTATATTCCGGGATCCCATGAGGGATACGCAGTATTTT
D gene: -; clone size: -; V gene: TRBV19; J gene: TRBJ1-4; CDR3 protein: CASSIDYRGEKLFF; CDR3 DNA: TGTGCCAGTAGTATAGATTATCGGGGTGAAAAACTGTTTTTT
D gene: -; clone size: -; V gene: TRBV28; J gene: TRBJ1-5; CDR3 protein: CASSLLQDNQPQHF; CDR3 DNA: TGTGCCAGCAGTTTACTACAGGACAATCAGCCCCAGCATTTT
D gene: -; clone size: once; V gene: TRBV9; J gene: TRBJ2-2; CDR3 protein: CASSVGPGTSGELFF; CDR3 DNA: TGTGCCAGCAGCGTAGGTCCAGGGACTTCCGGGGAGCTGTTTTTT
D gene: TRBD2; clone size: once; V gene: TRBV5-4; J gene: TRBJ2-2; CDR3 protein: CASSIGTTNTGELFF; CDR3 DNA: TGTGCCAGCTCAATCGGGACTACGAACACCGGGGAGCTGTTTTTT
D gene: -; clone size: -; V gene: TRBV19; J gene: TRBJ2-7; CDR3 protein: CASSMGLEDYEQYF; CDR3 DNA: TGTGCCAGTAGTATGGGTCTAGAAGACTACGAGCAGTACTTC
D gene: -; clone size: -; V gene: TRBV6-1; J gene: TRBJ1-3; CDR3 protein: CASSEPRDTFASGNTIYF; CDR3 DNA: TGTGCCAGCAGTGAACCCCGGGACACTTTTGCTTCTGGAAACACCATATATTTT
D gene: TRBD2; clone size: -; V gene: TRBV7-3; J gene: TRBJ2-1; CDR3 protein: CASSHGAAGGSGNEQFF; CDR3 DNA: TGTGCCAGCAGTCACGGCGCAGCGGGAGGGTCTGGTAATGAGCAGTTCTTC
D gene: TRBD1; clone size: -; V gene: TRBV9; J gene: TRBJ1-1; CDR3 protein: CASSARDRGAPEAFF; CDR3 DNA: TGTGCCAGCAGCGCCCGGGACAGGGGGGCCCCTGAAGCTTTCTTT
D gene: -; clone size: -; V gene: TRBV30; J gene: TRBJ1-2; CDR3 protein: CAWRGTPRGYTF; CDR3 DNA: TGTGCCTGGAGGGGGACTCCCCGAGGCTACACCTTC
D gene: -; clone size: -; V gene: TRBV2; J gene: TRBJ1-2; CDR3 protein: CASSAGRGTNYGYTF; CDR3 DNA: TGTGCCAGCAGTGCCGGCAGGGGAACTAACTATGGCTACACCTTC
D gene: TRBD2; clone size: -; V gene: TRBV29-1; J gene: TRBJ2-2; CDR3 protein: CSVVLAGGGTGELFF; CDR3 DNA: TGCAGCGTGGTTCTAGCGGGAGGAGGTACCGGGGAGCTGTTTTTT
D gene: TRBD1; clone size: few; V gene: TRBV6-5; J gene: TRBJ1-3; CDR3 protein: CASSRTGGDGNTIYF; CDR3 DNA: TGTGCCAGCAGTCGAACAGGGGGGGACGGAAACACCATATATTTT
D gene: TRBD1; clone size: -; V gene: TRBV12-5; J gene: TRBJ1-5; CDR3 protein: CASGLPRQGLISHNIRHQPQHF; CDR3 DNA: TGTGCTAGTGGTTTGCCCCGACAGGGCCTTATCTCCCATAATATCCGGCATCAGCCCCAGCATTTT
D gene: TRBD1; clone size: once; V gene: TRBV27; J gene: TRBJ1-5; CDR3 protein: CASSFHRTGDFNQPQHF; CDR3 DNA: TGTGCCAGCAGTTTCCACCGGACAGGGGATTTCAATCAGCCCCAGCATTTT
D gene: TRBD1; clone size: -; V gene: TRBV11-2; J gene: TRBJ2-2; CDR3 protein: CASSTLVTGRTGELFF; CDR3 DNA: TGTGCCAGCAGTACGTTGGTGACAGGGAGAACCGGGGAGCTGTTTTTT
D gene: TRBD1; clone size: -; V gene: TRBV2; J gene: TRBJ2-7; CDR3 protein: CASSAGTGAEGEQYF; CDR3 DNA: TGTGCCAGCAGCGCCGGGACAGGGGCGGAGGGCGAGCAGTACTTC